This TCR beta chain stems from a study of cytomegalovirus exposure and HLA in healthy donors. Study results and limitations: Judged likely to be a sequencing artifact was a cluster of highly shared sequence variants. About 87% or about 30% of the time was how often most TCR beta V segments were productive, according to an earlier analysis.

The CDR3 sequence is 18 residues long. Germline V gene sequence: CDR1 LNHNV, CDR2 YYDKDF (reference sequence). Trimming cost V 1 base and J 0 bases; bases outside gene matches: 9. PCR amplification relied on 60 Vbeta primers (plus 13 Jbeta primers). Per the original methods: In a later analysis, 80 million or so unique TCR beta chains included roughly 11 million shared by two or more donors. Produced via immunoSEQ multiplex PCR; TCRdb's table is partial and in-frame only. That table gives V, J and clone size, and the DNA gave D and trimming. The table for this sample gives about 99,000 clones. To note about this clone: Its antigen is not known.

The chain links TRBV15 to TRBJ2-1; 7 bases are shared with TRBD2. What was sequenced was PBMCs. The sequence was collected from a man aged 35 to 55 in good health and CMV-seronegative. DNA of the CDR3: TGTGCCACCAGCAGAGGGGGGGAGGGGCGTAGCTCCTACAATGAGCAGTTCTTC. This encodes CATSRGGEGRSSYNEQFF.